The rows below give T cell receptor beta chains drawn from one sample of a study of blood T cells in healthy people across ages. MiXCR was run by TCRdb on the 5' RACE reads, yielding one entry per CDR3 protein. The sample records about 1.8 million distinct CDR3 sequences, roughly 49% being singletons. Sample: blood. These receptors were taken from a woman between 40 and 50 years old in good health. CDR3s include the opening cysteine and the closing phenylalanine or tryptophan. Each record gives: J gene, D gene, clone size, V gene, CDR3 DNA, CDR3 protein. D genes are given only for firm matches. Size is stated for part of the rows, as once, few or many counts, or as a class when the clone is expanded.

J gene: TRBJ2-2; D gene: -; clone size: -; V gene: TRBV27; CDR3 DNA: TGTGCCAGCAGTTTTCGTCCCGCGAACACCGGGGAGCTGTTTTTT; CDR3 protein: CASSFRPANTGELFF
J gene: TRBJ2-1; D gene: -; clone size: once; V gene: TRBV2; CDR3 DNA: TGTGCCAGCATTGAAAGGAACAATGAGCAGTTCTTC; CDR3 protein: CASIERNNEQFF
J gene: TRBJ2-7; D gene: -; clone size: -; V gene: TRBV20-1; CDR3 DNA: TGCAGTGCTAGAGATTTTGCGACAGCTACCTCCTACGAGCAGTACTTC; CDR3 protein: CSARDFATATSYEQYF
J gene: TRBJ1-2; D gene: -; clone size: -; V gene: TRBV5-1; CDR3 DNA: TGCGCCAGCGGCCCCCCCCAGGGAAACTATGGCTACACCTTC; CDR3 protein: CASGPPQGNYGYTF
J gene: TRBJ2-3; D gene: -; clone size: -; V gene: TRBV24-1; CDR3 DNA: TGTGCCACCAGTGAAGTCACACCGGGGCCCCGGAGGGCAGATACGCAGTATTTT; CDR3 protein: CATSEVTPGPRRADTQYF
J gene: TRBJ2-1; D gene: TRBD1; clone size: few; V gene: TRBV10-3; CDR3 DNA: TGTGCCATCAGTGCGTCGCGAGCAGGGGGTTCCTACAATGAGCAGTTCTTC; CDR3 protein: CAISASRAGGSYNEQFF
J gene: TRBJ2-3; D gene: -; clone size: once; V gene: TRBV27; CDR3 DNA: TGTGCCAGCAGTTCAGACGTGCAATCAGATACGCAGTATTTT; CDR3 protein: CASSSDVQSDTQYF
J gene: TRBJ2-1; D gene: -; clone size: few; V gene: TRBV7-2; CDR3 DNA: TGTGCCAGCGATTGGCCGGGTGGTAATGAGCAGTTCTTC; CDR3 protein: CASDWPGGNEQFF
J gene: TRBJ2-5; D gene: TRBD1; clone size: few; V gene: TRBV7-8; CDR3 DNA: TGTGCCAGCAGCTCCGGGACAGGGGTAACAGAGACCCAGTACTTC; CDR3 protein: CASSSGTGVTETQYF
J gene: TRBJ2-3; D gene: -; clone size: -; V gene: TRBV5-1; CDR3 DNA: TGCGCCAGCAGCTTAGACACGGTGGCGGATACGCAGTATTTT; CDR3 protein: CASSLDTVADTQYF
J gene: TRBJ2-5; D gene: TRBD2; clone size: few; V gene: TRBV7-2; CDR3 DNA: TGTGCCAGCAGCTTGGCTCCTAGCGGTACCACAGTGAAAGAGACCCAGTACTTC; CDR3 protein: CASSLAPSGTTVKETQYF
J gene: TRBJ2-3; D gene: TRBD2; clone size: -; V gene: TRBV29-1; CDR3 DNA: TGCAGCGTTGCAGGGACTAGCGGGGGGAAATATGACACGCAGTATTTT; CDR3 protein: CSVAGTSGGKYDTQYF
J gene: TRBJ2-1; D gene: -; clone size: few; V gene: TRBV20-1; CDR3 DNA: TGCAGTGCCACCGGCTCAGCATCCTACAATGAGCAGTTCTTC; CDR3 protein: CSATGSASYNEQFF
J gene: TRBJ2-3; D gene: -; clone size: -; V gene: TRBV27; CDR3 DNA: TGTGCCAGCGGCCGCGGGACCCGCACAGATACGCAGTATTTT; CDR3 protein: CASGRGTRTDTQYF
J gene: TRBJ2-5; D gene: TRBD2; clone size: many; V gene: TRBV4-1; CDR3 DNA: TGCGCCAGCAGCCAACTCCACTCGACTAGCGGGGGCGAGACCCAGTACTTC; CDR3 protein: CASSQLHSTSGGETQYF
J gene: TRBJ2-1; D gene: -; clone size: -; V gene: TRBV24-1; CDR3 DNA: TGTGCCACCAGTGATTTGGTTACAAGGCAGTTCTTC; CDR3 protein: CATSDLVTRQFF
J gene: TRBJ2-3; D gene: TRBD2; clone size: -; V gene: TRBV6-2/TRBV6-3; CDR3 DNA: TGTGCCAGCAGTTACCCCCTCCTAGCGGATAGCACAGATACGCAGTATTTT; CDR3 protein: CASSYPLLADSTDTQYF
J gene: TRBJ1-5; D gene: -; clone size: few; V gene: TRBV2; CDR3 DNA: TGTGCCAGCAGCCTCGACAGTATTAATCAGCCCCAGCATTTT; CDR3 protein: CASSLDSINQPQHF
J gene: TRBJ1-2; D gene: TRBD1; clone size: -; V gene: TRBV24-1; CDR3 DNA: TGTGCCACCAGTGATGGCGACAGGGGGCTAATTGATGGCTACACCTTC; CDR3 protein: CATSDGDRGLIDGYTF
J gene: TRBJ2-5; D gene: -; clone size: few; V gene: TRBV20-1; CDR3 DNA: TGCAGTGCTTCGGGGACTGTGGAGACCCAGTACTTC; CDR3 protein: CSASGTVETQYF
J gene: TRBJ2-3; D gene: -; clone size: few; V gene: TRBV5-1; CDR3 DNA: TGCGCCAGCAGCTTGGCCGATTTGTGGACCAGCGGAGATACGCAGTATTTT; CDR3 protein: CASSLADLWTSGDTQYF
J gene: TRBJ2-7; D gene: -; clone size: many; V gene: TRBV3-1; CDR3 DNA: TGTGCCAGCAGCCGACAGACCTACGAGCAGTACTTC; CDR3 protein: CASSRQTYEQYF
J gene: TRBJ2-7; D gene: -; clone size: -; V gene: TRBV20-1; CDR3 DNA: TGCAGTGCTAGTTTGGACAACTACGAGCAGTACTTC; CDR3 protein: CSASLDNYEQYF
J gene: TRBJ2-3; D gene: -; clone size: few; V gene: TRBV7-3; CDR3 DNA: TGTGCCAGCAGCTCCGGACAGCGCACAGATACGCAGTATTTT; CDR3 protein: CASSSGQRTDTQYF